This record concerns one TCR beta chain sequence. This sample is part of a study of control samples from healthy donors and cancer patients. Libraries were prepared by immunoSEQ multiplex PCR; TCRdb keeps only in-frame clonotypes and omits some of them. The table includes approximately 51,000 clones, over 70% detected once. V was clipped by 0 bases and J by 2 bases, with 10 bases between them. CDR3 length equals 15 residues. The germline gives CDR1 SGDLS, CDR2 YYNGEE. This TCR came from a man aged 65 to 79 in good health. The chain uses TRBV9 and TRBJ2-3, with a weak D call TRBD2 (5 bases). Sequences were obtained from blood. For the CDR3, the DNA is TGTGCCAGCAGCGTAGTGGGAGTAGTCACAGATACGCAGTATTTT. This sequence encodes CASSVVGVVTDTQYF. The entire variable domain, with the rest obtained from reference TRBV9 and TRBJ2-3, is as follows: DSGVTQTPKHLITATGQRVTLRCSPRSGDLSVYWYQQSLDQGLQFLIQYYNGEERAKGNILERFSAQQFPDLHSELNLSSLELGDSALYFCASSVVGVVTDTQYFGPGTRLTVL.